Ten or more counts support the clone carrying this TCR beta chain. This entry comes from a study of neurological immune-mediated disorders. Unsorted libraries were generated from 2 million PBMCs. These cells had been stored in RNAlater at -80 C. Synthesis of cDNA was carried out by template-switch 5'RACE. The reaction used 10-nucleotide random UMIs. Every sequencing run produced over 180 million TCR-beta sequences, and the sequences from any one run covered 15-18 subjects. TCRdb re-derived calls from the 5' RACE reads in MiXCR, one entry per CDR3 protein. Of 46,000 or so distinct CDR3 sequences in the sample, 10% to 13% were seen once. CDR3 size: 15 residues. V was cut by 1 base and J by 0 bases, with 7 bases left in between. Germline assignment: CDR1 SGHNT and CDR2 YYREEE (reference sequence).

The TCR was taken from a middle-aged woman with HTLV-1-associated myelopathy (HAM/TSP). The chain carries TRBV5-4 and TRBJ1-4; no definite D call. Sequences were obtained from PBMCs. The CDR3 DNA follows: TGTGCCAGCAGCTTGTCCGTCTCAACTAATGAAAAACTGTTTTTT. Translated, it gives CASSLSVSTNEKLFF.